Listed below are T cell receptor beta chains from one sample, sequenced in a study of Ad26.COV2.S vaccination and SARS-CoV-2 variants. Generated by immunoSEQ multiplex PCR, the TCRdb table keeps only in-frame clones and is missing some. There are approximately 410,000 clones in the sample; around 93% occur only once, and approximately 1.6% lies in the top ten. The material sequenced was peripheral blood, taken in a trial of Ad26.COV2.S vaccine versus placebo. The receptors derive from a person aged 18-65 years who received the Ad26.COV2.S COVID-19 vaccine or a placebo. CDR3s include the opening cysteine and the closing phenylalanine or tryptophan. The D gene is left open where the match is weak. Expanded clones get a size class; other rows say once, few or many, or leave the size out.

abundance,d_gene,len,v_gene,j_gene,CDR3aa,CDR3nt
-,-,18,TRBV7-2,TRBJ2-1,CASSPGLLRARTYNEQFF,TGTGCCAGCAGCCCAGGACTATTGCGGGCTCGTACGTACAATGAGCAGTTCTTC
-,-,13,TRBV5-4,TRBJ2-7,CASSLEGFYEQYF,TGTGCCAGCAGCTTGGAAGGCTTCTACGAGCAGTACTTC
-,-,14,TRBV6-6,TRBJ1-2,CASQGFLANYGYTF,TGTGCCAGCCAGGGTTTCCTGGCTAACTATGGCTACACCTTC
-,-,12,TRBV29-1,TRBJ2-1,CSLEGGVDEQFF,TGCAGCCTCGAGGGGGGCGTGGATGAGCAGTTCTTC
-,-,15,TRBV5-6,TRBJ1-4,CASSFVGSANEKLFF,TGTGCCAGCAGCTTCGTGGGATCGGCTAATGAAAAACTGTTTTTT
few,-,15,TRBV2,TRBJ2-1,CASSEALLRGQGQFF,TGTGCCAGCAGTGAAGCGCTTCTCAGGGGCCAAGGGCAGTTCTTC
-,TRBD2,16,TRBV27,TRBJ2-3,CASSLTTSGLTDTQYF,TGTGCCAGCAGCCTGACGACTAGCGGACTCACAGATACGCAGTATTTT
-,TRBD2,17,TRBV12-5,TRBJ2-3,CASGPGLAGGMADTQYF,TGTGCTAGTGGCCCTGGACTAGCGGGGGGCATGGCAGATACGCAGTATTTT
-,-,13,TRBV11-2,TRBJ1-1,CASSWNMNTEAFF,TGTGCCAGCAGCTGGAACATGAACACTGAAGCTTTCTTT
-,-,19,TRBV6-1,TRBJ1-5,CASSESPPGLPRGNQPQHF,TGTGCCAGCAGTGAAAGCCCCCCGGGACTCCCAAGGGGCAATCAGCCCCAGCATTTT
-,-,15,TRBV9,TRBJ2-3,CASTRDHAVSDTQYF,TGTGCCAGCACCAGGGACCATGCCGTTTCAGATACGCAGTATTTT
-,TRBD2,15,TRBV5-4,TRBJ2-3,CASSPGRTGTDTQYF,TGTGCCAGCAGCCCCGGGAGGACTGGCACAGATACGCAGTATTTT
-,-,15,TRBV6-4,TRBJ2-1,CASRTWRDLYNEQFF,TGTGCCAGCAGAACGTGGAGAGATTTATACAATGAGCAGTTCTTC
once,-,15,TRBV7-2,TRBJ2-5,CASSFSWELQETQYF,TGTGCCAGCAGCTTCTCTTGGGAGCTACAAGAGACCCAGTACTTC
-,TRBD1,13,TRBV11-2,TRBJ1-1,CASSLGTGGMAFF,TGTGCCAGCAGCTTAGGGACAGGGGGGATGGCTTTCTTT
once,-,14,TRBV27,TRBJ1-5,CASKLGGENQPQHF,TGTGCCAGCAAACTGGGGGGGGAAAATCAGCCCCAGCATTTT
-,-,14,TRBV6-5,TRBJ1-5,CASTRERDNQPQHF,TGTGCCAGCACCCGCGAGAGAGACAATCAGCCCCAGCATTTT
few,TRBD1,14,TRBV27,TRBJ1-4,CASSFRTGVEKLFF,TGTGCCAGCAGTTTTCGGACAGGGGTTGAAAAACTGTTTTTT
once,-,14,TRBV6-5,TRBJ2-7,CASTPGPSPHEQYF,TGTGCCAGCACACCGGGGCCCTCACCGCACGAGCAGTACTTC
-,TRBD2,10,TRBV20-1,TRBJ2-7,CSMGGYEQYF,TGCAGCATGGGAGGGTACGAGCAGTACTTC
-,TRBD1,12,TRBV6-6,TRBJ1-2,CAISQGAFGYTF,TGTGCCATCTCACAGGGGGCCTTTGGCTACACCTTC
-,-,14,TRBV6-5,TRBJ1-1,CASSYGAGNTEAFF,TGTGCCAGCAGTTACGGGGCGGGGAACACTGAAGCTTTCTTT
-,TRBD1,17,TRBV11-2,TRBJ2-1,CASSSVAGTGGYNEQFF,TGTGCCAGCAGCTCCGTGGCCGGGACAGGGGGTTACAATGAGCAGTTCTTC
-,-,14,TRBV30,TRBJ1-5,CAWSHISSNQPQHF,TGTGCCTGGAGTCACATCTCAAGCAATCAGCCCCAGCATTTT
-,-,13,TRBV28,TRBJ1-6,CAGSRGGNSPLHF,TGTGCCGGTTCACGGGGGGGGAATTCACCCCTCCACTTT
few,TRBD1,14,TRBV10-1,TRBJ2-1,CASSESNRQGEQFF,TGCGCCAGCAGTGAGTCGAACCGACAGGGAGAGCAGTTCTTC
-,TRBD1,14,TRBV7-2,TRBJ2-5,CASRGTGGKATQYF,TGTGCCAGCAGGGGGACAGGGGGTAAGGCGACCCAGTACTTC
-,-,15,TRBV13,TRBJ1-2,CASSLYMDSIYGYTF,TGTGCCAGCAGCTTATATATGGACAGCATCTATGGCTACACCTTC
-,-,12,TRBV19,TRBJ2-7,CASSPGQFEQYF,TGTGCCAGTAGTCCCGGACAATTCGAGCAGTACTTC
-,-,12,TRBV19,TRBJ2-7,CASSESPYEQYF,TGTGCCAGTAGTGAGTCACCCTACGAGCAGTACTTC
-,TRBD1,16,TRBV18,TRBJ2-7,CASSPRGDRVDYEQYF,TGTGCCAGCTCACCCCGAGGGGACAGGGTCGACTACGAGCAGTACTTC
-,-,12,TRBV7-9,TRBJ1-5,CASSLTNQPQHF,TGTGCCAGCAGCTTAACCAATCAGCCCCAGCATTTT
once,-,13,TRBV7-2,TRBJ2-3,CASSPPAEDTQYF,TGTGCCAGCAGCCCCCCGGCGGAGGATACGCAGTATTTT
-,-,14,TRBV5-1,TRBJ1-4,CASSSMTAGEKLFF,TGCGCCAGCAGCTCCATGACGGCGGGGGAAAAACTGTTTTTT